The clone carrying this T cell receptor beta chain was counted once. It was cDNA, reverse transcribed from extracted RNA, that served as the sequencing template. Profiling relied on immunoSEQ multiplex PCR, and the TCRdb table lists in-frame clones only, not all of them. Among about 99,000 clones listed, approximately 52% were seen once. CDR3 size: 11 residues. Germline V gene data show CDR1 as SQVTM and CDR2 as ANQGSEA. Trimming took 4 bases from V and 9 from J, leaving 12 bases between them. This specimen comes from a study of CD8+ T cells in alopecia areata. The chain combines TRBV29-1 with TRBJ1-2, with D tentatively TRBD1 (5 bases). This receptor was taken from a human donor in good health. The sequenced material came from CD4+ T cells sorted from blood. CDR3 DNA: TGCAGCGTTGGGGGACGGTTGAGCTACACCTTC. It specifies CSVGGRLSYTF.